This T cell receptor (beta chain) was sequenced in a study of T-cell reconstitution after alpha-beta-depleted transplantation in children. Findings and caveats of the study: One year after transplant, T-cell counts and diversity came mostly from newly produced T cells. Several hundred rapidly expanded clones from non-depleted graft cells reportedly supplied alpha-beta T cells about two months post-transplant. For some patients, TCRbeta diversity was high at day 60 because of recipient T cells and thymic progenitors that survived.

Concerning this clonotype: What it binds is not known.

Unique molecular identifiers featured in how the TCRbeta library was prepared. A single record per CDR3 protein comes from TCRdb applying MiXCR to the PCR reads. In the table there are some 200,000 distinct CDR3 sequences, 7.5% to 9.5% of which are singletons. V was cut by 0 bases and J by 6 bases, with 14 bases left in between. The length of the CDR3 is 15 residues. Germline values: CDR1 SEHNR, CDR2 FQNEAQ (reference sequence). The V gene is TRBV7-9, the J gene TRBJ1-2; D remains ambiguous. The sequencing here drew on PBMCs, mostly from graft donor cells, taken 360 days after TCRalphabeta/CD19-depleted stem cell transplant. The sequence came from a male patient between 2 and 10 years old who had a stem cell transplant for acute myeloid leukemia, so the T cells may come from the graft donor. The CDR3 region is CASSLAPEGRNGYTF. CDR3 nucleotides: TGTGCCAGCAGCTTAGCCCCAGAGGGTAGGAATGGCTACACCTTC.